Presented here are 5 T cell receptor beta chains from one specimen sequenced in a study of blood T cell repertoires in COVID-19. Data came from immunoSEQ multiplex PCR; TCRdb stores just in-frame clones and leaves some out. The sample shows tens of thousands of clones, approximately 86% of them seen only once. Specimen: peripheral blood. The source of these receptors is a man over 45 with active COVID-19.

This rearrangement joins TRBV6-5 to TRBJ1-1, with 7 bases identical to TRBD1. This CDR3 is 15 amino acids long. V lost 5 bases to trimming and J lost 3 bases; unmatched junction nucleotides: 9. Germline CDR1 is MNHEY and CDR2 is SVGAGI. CDR3 loop: CASSPPQGVYTEAFF. The CDR3 DNA sequence: TGTGCCAGCAGTCCCCCCCAGGGGGTGTACACTGAAGCTTTCTTT.

V usage is TRBV25-1 and J usage is TRBJ1-6; TRBD1 is a possible D gene (5 bases). Germline assignment: CDR1 MGHDK and CDR2 SYGVNS. V was pared by 7 bases and J by 5 bases, with 9 bases between. The CDR3 spans 13 residues. In DNA form, the CDR3 reads TGTGCCAGCACGGCAGGGCATAATTCACCCCTCCACTTT. Its translation is CASTAGHNSPLHF.

The chain uses TRBV2 and TRBJ1-2; TRBD1 agrees at 10 bases. Germline CDR1 is SNHLY and CDR2 is FYNNEI. CDR3 length: 14 amino acids. J gave up 7 bases and V 4 bases, and 6 bases lay outside the gene matches. CDR3 sequence reads: CASSVTGGASGYTF. The CDR3 coding sequence is TGTGCCAGCAGTGTGACAGGGGGCGCTTCTGGCTACACCTTC. Using reference TRBV2 and TRBJ1-2 for the parts outside the CDR3, the full variable domain is EPEVTQTPSHQVTQMGQEVILRCVPISNHLYFYWYRQILGQKVEFLVSFYNNEISEKSEIFDDQFSVERPDGSNFTLKIRSTKLEDSAMYFCASSVTGGASGYTFGSGTRLTVV.

The sample holds one count of this clone. The V and J genes are TRBV11-3 and TRBJ2-1; 7 bases agree with TRBD2. The germline CDR1 and CDR2 sequences are SGHNT and YENEEA. V lost 0 bases, J lost 2 bases, and 4 bases stayed unmatched. This CDR3 comprises 16 residues. The CDR3 loop reads CASSLEAGAAYNEQFF. The CDR3 DNA reads TGTGCCAGCAGCTTAGAGGCGGGAGCGGCCTACAATGAGCAGTTCTTC.

CDR3 sequence: CASSQYGMRAEAFF. Here the CDR3 DNA reads TGTGCCAGCAGCCAATACGGAATGAGGGCTGAAGCTTTCTTT. This chain connects TRBV14 to TRBJ1-1; no clear D. The CDR3 contains 14 residues. Deletions cut 2 bases from V and 6 bases from J, with 13 bases between. Germline values: CDR1 SGHDN, CDR2 FVKESK.